This TCR beta chain was obtained from a study of blood T cells in healthy people across ages. The study isolated at least 6.5 million PBMCs from each sample. A second PCR, run for roughly 7 to 11 cycles, used a sample-barcoded 5' primer plus a J-beta primer mix. TCRdb processed the 5' RACE reads anew with MiXCR; each CDR3 protein has one entry. The profile shows under 950,000 distinct CDR3 sequences, about 20% of them singletons. Sequencing used blood. This TCR was recovered from a man between 65 and 80 years old in good health.

CDR3 in DNA: TGTGCCAGCAGTAGAGGACTAGCGGGGAGAGCAGATGCGGAATATTTT. Its translation: CASSRGLAGRADAEYF. This sequence joins TRBV12-3 or TRBV12-4 and TRBJ2-3; TRBD2 matches 12 bases. This CDR3 region has 16 residues. J gave up 15 bases and V 5 bases, and 18 bases lay outside the gene matches.